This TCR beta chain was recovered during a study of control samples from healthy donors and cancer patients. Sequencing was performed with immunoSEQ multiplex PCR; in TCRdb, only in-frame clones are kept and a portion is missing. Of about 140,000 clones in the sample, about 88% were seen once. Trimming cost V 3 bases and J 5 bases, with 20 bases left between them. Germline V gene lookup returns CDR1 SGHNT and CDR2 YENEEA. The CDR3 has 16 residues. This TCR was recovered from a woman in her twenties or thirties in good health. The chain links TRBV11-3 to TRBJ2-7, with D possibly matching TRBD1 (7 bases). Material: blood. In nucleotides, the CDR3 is TGTGCCAGCAGCTTGTCTTCAGGGGGGATTCCCAACGAGCAGTACTTC. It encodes CASSLSSGGIPNEQYF. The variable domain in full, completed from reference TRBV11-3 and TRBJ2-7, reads EAGVVQSPRYKIIEKKQPVAFWCNPISGHNTLYWYLQNLGQGPELLIRYENEEAVDDSQLPKDRFSAERLKGVDSTLKIQPAELGDSAVYLCASSLSSGGIPNEQYFGPGTRLTVT.